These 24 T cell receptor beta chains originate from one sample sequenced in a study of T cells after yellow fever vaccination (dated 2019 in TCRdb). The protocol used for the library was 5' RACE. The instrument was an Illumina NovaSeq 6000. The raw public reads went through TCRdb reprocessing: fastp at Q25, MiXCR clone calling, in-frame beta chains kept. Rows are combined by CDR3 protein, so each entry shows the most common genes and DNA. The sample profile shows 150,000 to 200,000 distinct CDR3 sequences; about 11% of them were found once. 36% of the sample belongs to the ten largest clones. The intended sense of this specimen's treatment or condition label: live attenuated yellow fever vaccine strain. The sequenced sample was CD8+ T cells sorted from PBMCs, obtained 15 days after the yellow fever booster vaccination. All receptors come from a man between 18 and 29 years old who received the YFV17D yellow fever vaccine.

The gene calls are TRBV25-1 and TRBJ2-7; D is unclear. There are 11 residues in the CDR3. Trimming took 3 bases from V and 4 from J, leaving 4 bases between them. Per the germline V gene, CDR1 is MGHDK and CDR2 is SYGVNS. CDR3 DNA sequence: TGTGCCAGCAGTGATTGGTACGAGCAGTACTTC. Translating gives CASSDWYEQYF.

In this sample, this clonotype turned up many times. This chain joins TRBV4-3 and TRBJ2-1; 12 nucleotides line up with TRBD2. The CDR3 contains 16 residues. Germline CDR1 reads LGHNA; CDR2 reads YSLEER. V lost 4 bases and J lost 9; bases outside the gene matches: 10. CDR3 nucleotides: TGCGCCAGCAGCCCATCCCTAGCGGGGGGGCGAGCTGAGCAGTTCTTC. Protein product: CASSPSLAGGRAEQFF.

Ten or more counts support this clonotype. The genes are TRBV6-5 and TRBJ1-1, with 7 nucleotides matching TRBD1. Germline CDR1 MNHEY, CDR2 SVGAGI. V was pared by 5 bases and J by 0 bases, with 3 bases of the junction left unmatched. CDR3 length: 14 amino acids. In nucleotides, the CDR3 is TGTGCCAGCAGTCGACAGGGCCTGAACACTGAAGCTTTCTTT. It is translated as CASSRQGLNTEAFF.

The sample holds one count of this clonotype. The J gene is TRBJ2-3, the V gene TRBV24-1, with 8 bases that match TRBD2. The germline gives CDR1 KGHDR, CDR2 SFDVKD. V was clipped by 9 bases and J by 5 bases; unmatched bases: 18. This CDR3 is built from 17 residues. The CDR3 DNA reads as TGTGCCACCGGGACGGCAGAAGGGGGGCTAGCGGGAGATACGCAGTATTTT. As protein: CATGTAEGGLAGDTQYF.

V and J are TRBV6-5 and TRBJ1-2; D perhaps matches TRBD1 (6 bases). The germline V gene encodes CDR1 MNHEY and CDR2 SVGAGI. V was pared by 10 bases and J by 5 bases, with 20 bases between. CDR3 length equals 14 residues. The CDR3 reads CAIGPGQGSYGYTF. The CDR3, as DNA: TGTGCCATCGGGCCGGGGCAGGGGAGTTATGGCTACACCTTC.

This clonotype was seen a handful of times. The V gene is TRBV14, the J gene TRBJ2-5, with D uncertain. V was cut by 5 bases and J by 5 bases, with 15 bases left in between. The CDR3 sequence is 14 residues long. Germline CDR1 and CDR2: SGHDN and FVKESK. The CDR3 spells CASSTIGARETQYF. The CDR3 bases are TGTGCCAGCAGCACAATAGGTGCTCGGGAGACCCAGTACTTC.

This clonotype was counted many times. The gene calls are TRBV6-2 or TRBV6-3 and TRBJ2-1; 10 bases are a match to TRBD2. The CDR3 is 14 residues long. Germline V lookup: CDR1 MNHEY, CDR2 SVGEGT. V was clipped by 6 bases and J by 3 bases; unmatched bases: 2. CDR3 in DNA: TGTGCCAGCAGCGGGACTAGCGACTACAATGAGCAGTTCTTC. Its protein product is CASSGTSDYNEQFF.

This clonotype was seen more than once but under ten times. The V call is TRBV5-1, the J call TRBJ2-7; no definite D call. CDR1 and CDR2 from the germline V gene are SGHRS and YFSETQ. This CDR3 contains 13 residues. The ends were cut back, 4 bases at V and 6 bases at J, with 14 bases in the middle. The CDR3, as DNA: TGCGCCAGCAGCCTCCGGTTGGGCACCGAGCAGTACGTC. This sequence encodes CASSLRLGTEQYV.

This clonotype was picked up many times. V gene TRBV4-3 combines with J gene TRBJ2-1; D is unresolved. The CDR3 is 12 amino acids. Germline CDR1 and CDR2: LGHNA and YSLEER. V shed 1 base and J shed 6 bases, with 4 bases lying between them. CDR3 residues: CASSQGFNEQFF. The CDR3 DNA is TGCGCCAGCAGCCAAGGTTTCAATGAGCAGTTCTTC.

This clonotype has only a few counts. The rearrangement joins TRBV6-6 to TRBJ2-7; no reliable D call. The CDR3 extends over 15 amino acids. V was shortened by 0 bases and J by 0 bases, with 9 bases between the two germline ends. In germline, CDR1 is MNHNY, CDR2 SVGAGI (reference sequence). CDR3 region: CASSYSRKSSYEQYV. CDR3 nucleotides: TGTGCCAGCAGTTACTCGAGAAAGAGCTCCTACGAGCAGTACGTC.

The CDR3 spells CASSQDTQVLSTDTQYF. The CDR3, as DNA: TGCGCCAGCAGCCAAGATACCCAGGTCCTTAGCACAGATACGCAGTATTTT. This sequence joins TRBV4-3 and TRBJ2-3, with D hard to call. Germline V lookup: CDR1 LGHNA, CDR2 YSLEER. The CDR3 is 17 amino acids. V gave up 0 bases and J gave up 0 bases, with 13 bases separating them.

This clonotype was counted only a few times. Here the CDR3 DNA reads TGTGCCAGCAGCCCGCCCCCTGGAAACACCATATATTTT. It encodes CASSPPPGNTIYF. The gene calls are TRBV7-9 and TRBJ1-3; D is unclear. Germline V gene sequence: CDR1 SEHNR, CDR2 FQNEAQ (reference sequence). The CDR3 contains 13 residues. Trimming pared 5 bases from V and 2 bases from J, leaving 7 bases between.

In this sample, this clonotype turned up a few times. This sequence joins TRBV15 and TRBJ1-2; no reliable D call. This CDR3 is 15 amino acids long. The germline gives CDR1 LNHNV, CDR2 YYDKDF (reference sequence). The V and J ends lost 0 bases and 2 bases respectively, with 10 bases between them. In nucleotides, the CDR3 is TGTGCCACCAGCAGAGATTCGGGGAACAACTATGGCTACACCTTC. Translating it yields CATSRDSGNNYGYTF.

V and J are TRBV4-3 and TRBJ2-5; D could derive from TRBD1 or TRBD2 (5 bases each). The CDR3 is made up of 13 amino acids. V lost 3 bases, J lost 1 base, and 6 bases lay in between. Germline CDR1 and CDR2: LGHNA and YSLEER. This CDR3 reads CASSQGVQETQYF. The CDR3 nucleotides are TGCGCCAGCAGCCAGGGGGTCCAAGAGACCCAGTACTTC.

CDR3 bases: TGTGCCAGCAGCTTAATTACTAGCGGGGGGGCCTTACCCACCTACGAGCAGTACTTC. Residues: CASSLITSGGALPTYEQYF. The chain is built from TRBV7-9 and TRBJ2-7, with 13 bases lining up with TRBD2. The CDR3 spans 19 residues. V lost 2 bases and J lost 2; bases outside the gene matches: 12. Germline V gives CDR1 SEHNR, CDR2 FQNEAQ (reference sequence).

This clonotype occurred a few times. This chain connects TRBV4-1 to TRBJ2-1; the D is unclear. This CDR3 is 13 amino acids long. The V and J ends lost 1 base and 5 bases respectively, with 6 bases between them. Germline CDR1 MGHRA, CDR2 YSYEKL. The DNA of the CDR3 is TGCGCCAGCAGCCAAGCACGGCACAATGAGCAGTTCTTC. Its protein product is CASSQARHNEQFF.

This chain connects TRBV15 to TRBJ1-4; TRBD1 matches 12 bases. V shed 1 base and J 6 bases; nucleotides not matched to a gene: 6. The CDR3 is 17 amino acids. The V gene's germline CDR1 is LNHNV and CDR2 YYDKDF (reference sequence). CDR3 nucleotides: TGTGCCACCAGCAGAGGAGGGACAGGGGGCCGAGATGAAAAACTGTTTTTT. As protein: CATSRGGTGGRDEKLFF. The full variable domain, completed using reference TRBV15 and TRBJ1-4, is DAMVIQNPRYQVTQFGKPVTLSCSQTLNHNVMYWYQQKSSQAPKLLFHYYDKDFNNEADTPDNFQSRRPNTSFCFLDIRSPGLGDTAMYLCATSRGGTGGRDEKLFFGSGTQLSVL.

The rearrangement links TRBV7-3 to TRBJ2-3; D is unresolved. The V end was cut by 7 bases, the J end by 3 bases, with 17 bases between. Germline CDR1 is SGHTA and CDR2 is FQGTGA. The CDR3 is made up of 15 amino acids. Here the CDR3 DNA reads TGTGCCAGCACCCCTGGGATGGGGTCGACAGATACGCAGTATTTT. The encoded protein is CASTPGMGSTDTQYF.

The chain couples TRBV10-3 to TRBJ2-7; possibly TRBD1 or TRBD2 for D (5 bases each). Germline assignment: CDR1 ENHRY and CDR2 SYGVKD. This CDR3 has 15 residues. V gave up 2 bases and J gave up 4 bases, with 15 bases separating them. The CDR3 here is CAISELGTGLYEQYV. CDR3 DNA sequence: TGTGCCATCAGTGAGCTGGGGACGGGGCTATACGAGCAGTACGTC.

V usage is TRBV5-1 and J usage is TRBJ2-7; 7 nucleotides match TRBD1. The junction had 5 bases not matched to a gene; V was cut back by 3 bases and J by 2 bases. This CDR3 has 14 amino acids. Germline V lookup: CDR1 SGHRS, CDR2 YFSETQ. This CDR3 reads CASSSRQGAYEQYF. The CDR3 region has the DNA TGCGCCAGCAGCTCACGACAGGGAGCCTACGAGCAGTACTTC.

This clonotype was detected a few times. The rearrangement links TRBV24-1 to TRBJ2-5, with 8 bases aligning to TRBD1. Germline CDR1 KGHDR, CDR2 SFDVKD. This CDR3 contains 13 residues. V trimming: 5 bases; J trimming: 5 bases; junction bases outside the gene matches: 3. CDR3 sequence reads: CATSGRQGETQYF. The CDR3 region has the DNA TGTGCCACCAGTGGTAGACAGGGGGAGACCCAGTACTTC.

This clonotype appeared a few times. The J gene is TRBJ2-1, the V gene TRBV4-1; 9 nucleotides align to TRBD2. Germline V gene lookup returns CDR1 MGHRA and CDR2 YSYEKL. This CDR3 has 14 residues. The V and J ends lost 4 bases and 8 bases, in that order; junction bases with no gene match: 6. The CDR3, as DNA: TGCGCCAGCAGCCCCCTAGCGGGATCGGATGAGCAGTTCTTC. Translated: CASSPLAGSDEQFF.

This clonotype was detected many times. CDR3 DNA sequence: TGTGCCAGCAGGGAACAGGGGGCGAACACCGGGGAGCTGTTTTTT. Amino acid sequence: CASREQGANTGELFF. The chain uses TRBV9 and TRBJ2-2; TRBD1 agrees at 8 bases. Trimming at V came to 5 bases and at J to 0 bases, leaving 3 bases not matched to a gene. CDR1 is SGDLS, CDR2 YYNGEE, per germline. CDR3 length: 15 residues.

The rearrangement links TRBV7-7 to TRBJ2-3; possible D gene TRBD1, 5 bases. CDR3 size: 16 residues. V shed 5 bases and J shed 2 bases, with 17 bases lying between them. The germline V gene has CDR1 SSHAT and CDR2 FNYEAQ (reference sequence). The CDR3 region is CASSRVGAENTDTQYF. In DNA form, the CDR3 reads TGTGCCAGCAGCAGAGTTGGGGCAGAGAACACAGATACGCAGTATTTT.